These T cell receptor beta chains were read from a single sample in a study of T cell repertoires in cytomegalovirus infection. A single record per CDR3 protein comes from TCRdb applying MiXCR to the reads. The table has 200,000 to 300,000 distinct CDR3 sequences, more than 9% seen once. The sample was PBMCs. The receptor set was obtained from a human donor in good health (CMV status not recorded). Some clones in this sample may be carry-over from other donors' samples. The CDR3 runs from the conserved cysteine through the conserved F or W.

V gene,J gene,CDR3 protein
TRBV20-1,TRBJ1-5,CSARVTGRIQPQHF
TRBV19,TRBJ1-5,CASSQSPGQLNQPQHF
TRBV7-9,TRBJ1-4,CASSTLGLANEKLFF
TRBV7-2,TRBJ1-4,CASSLGQGTNEKLFF
TRBV30,TRBJ2-5,CAWSVSRGNQETQYF
TRBV29-1,TRBJ2-5,CSVEGGWTDLQETQYF
TRBV7-9,TRBJ2-3,CASSLQDGGYF
TRBV28,TRBJ1-5,CASSFFGVDQPQHF
TRBV4-3,TRBJ2-1,CASSQDPNGGVYNEQFF
TRBV6-2/TRBV6-3,TRBJ1-1,CASSHGTANTEAFF
TRBV29-1,TRBJ1-2,CSVERQAPGGYTF
TRBV29-1,TRBJ1-5,CSVGKGGNQPQHF
TRBV30,TRBJ2-1,CAWIISGSEYNEQFF
TRBV7-2,TRBJ1-5,CASSSRTGWPQHF
TRBV10-3,TRBJ2-3,CAISETGQGATDTQYF
TRBV12-3/TRBV12-4,TRBJ2-5,CASTQSLPTGAETQYF
TRBV7-3,TRBJ2-3,CASSLAKGGAGDTQYF
TRBV14,TRBJ1-1,CASSQVPLGEGTEAFF
TRBV7-6,TRBJ1-1,CASSLDPGGSTEAFF
TRBV5-4,TRBJ1-1,CASSLDVGGNAEAFF
TRBV12-3/TRBV12-4,TRBJ1-5,CASTLTGRNQPQHF
TRBV19,TRBJ2-5,CASRPGHQETQYF
TRBV7-6,TRBJ2-3,CASSPTGPTDTQCF
TRBV4-3,TRBJ2-3,CASSQESGSDTQYF
TRBV27,TRBJ2-2,CASSLFPGGGTGELFF
TRBV4-1,TRBJ1-5,CASSQELRQPQHF
TRBV19,TRBJ2-5,CASSIDSGTSGNQETQYF
TRBV7-2,TRBJ2-3,CASSPRLAGTQYF
TRBV12-3/TRBV12-4,TRBJ2-7,CASSPGLGSYEQYF
TRBV13,TRBJ1-3,CASSLLSGTFSGNTIYF
TRBV10-3,TRBJ2-7,CAAGGQGRYEQYF
TRBV7-2,TRBJ1-6,CASSQDRAESPLHF
TRBV20-1,TRBJ1-3,CSARSASAGNTIYF
TRBV28,TRBJ1-5,CASSFSGRGNQPQHF
TRBV7-2,TRBJ1-1,CASRWDRETEAFF
TRBV20-1,TRBJ1-1,CSARGQGGPEAFF
TRBV28,TRBJ2-1,CASSLPGLYNEQFF
TRBV29-1,TRBJ2-3,CSVGAGSYTDTQYF
TRBV12-3/TRBV12-4,TRBJ1-1,CASRLAGGLGVDTEAFF
TRBV11-3,TRBJ2-2,CASSFWSDTNTGELFF
TRBV7-2,TRBJ2-1,CASSPRTSGGPADNEQFF
TRBV11-2,TRBJ2-5,CASSLEDRIKETQYF
TRBV10-3,TRBJ2-2,CAILTDGELFF
TRBV20-1,TRBJ2-3,CSAFSGTSGATDTQYF
TRBV19,TRBJ2-6,CASSIVRQTPSGANVLTF
TRBV6-2/TRBV6-3,TRBJ2-6,CASSPSRHQPSGANVLTF
TRBV28,TRBJ2-2,CASTSGQNTGELFF
TRBV4-2,TRBJ1-6,CASSQGEDKGSPLHF
TRBV5-1,TRBJ2-5,CASSLDPGGQETQYF
TRBV2,TRBJ1-1,CASSESPNTEAFF
TRBV7-9,TRBJ1-2,CASSRRGQGAIGYTF
TRBV4-2,TRBJ2-2,CASTERGTSNTGELFF
TRBV6-2/TRBV6-3,TRBJ2-7,CASSYSFSLTPREQYF